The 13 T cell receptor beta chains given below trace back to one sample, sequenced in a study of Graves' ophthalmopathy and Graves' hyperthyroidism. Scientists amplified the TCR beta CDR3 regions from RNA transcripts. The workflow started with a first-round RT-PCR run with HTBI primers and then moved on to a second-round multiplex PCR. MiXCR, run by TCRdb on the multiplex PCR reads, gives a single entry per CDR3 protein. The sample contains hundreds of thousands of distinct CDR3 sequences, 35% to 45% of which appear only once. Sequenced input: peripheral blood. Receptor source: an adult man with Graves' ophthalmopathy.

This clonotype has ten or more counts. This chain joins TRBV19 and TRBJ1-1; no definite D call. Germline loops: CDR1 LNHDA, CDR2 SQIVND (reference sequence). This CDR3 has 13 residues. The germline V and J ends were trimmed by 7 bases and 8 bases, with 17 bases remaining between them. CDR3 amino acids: CASNSGRQLEAFF. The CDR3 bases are TGTGCCAGTAACTCAGGACGGCAGTTGGAAGCTTTCTTT.

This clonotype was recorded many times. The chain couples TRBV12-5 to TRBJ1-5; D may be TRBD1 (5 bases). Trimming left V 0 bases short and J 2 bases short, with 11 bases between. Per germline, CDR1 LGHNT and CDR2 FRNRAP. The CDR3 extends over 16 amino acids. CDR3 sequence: CASGLVLPQGNQPQHF. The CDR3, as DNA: TGTGCTAGTGGTTTGGTACTTCCACAGGGCAATCAGCCCCAGCATTTT. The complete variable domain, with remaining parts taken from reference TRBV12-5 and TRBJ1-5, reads DARVTQTPRHKVTEMGQEVTMRCQPILGHNTVFWYRQTMMQGLELLAYFRNRAPLDDSGMPKDRFSAEMPDATLATLKIQPSEPRDSAVYFCASGLVLPQGNQPQHFGDGTRLSIL.

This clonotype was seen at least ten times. CDR3 bases: TGTGCCAGCAGCTTAGCACTTGGGGCTGAAGCTTTCTTT. Protein: CASSLALGAEAFF. V gene TRBV7-8 combines with J gene TRBJ1-1; D uncertain. There are 13 residues in the CDR3. CDR1 SGHVS and CDR2 FQNEAQ come from the germline V gene. V lost 0 bases, J lost 6 bases, and 8 bases lay in between.

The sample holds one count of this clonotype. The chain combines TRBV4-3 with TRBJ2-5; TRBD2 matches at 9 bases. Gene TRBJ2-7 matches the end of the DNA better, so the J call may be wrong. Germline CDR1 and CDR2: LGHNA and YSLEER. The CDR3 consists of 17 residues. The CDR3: CASSQGAGTSSTYEQYF. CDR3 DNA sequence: TGCGCCAGCAGCCAAGGCGCGGGGACTAGCAGTACCTACGAGCAGTACTTC.

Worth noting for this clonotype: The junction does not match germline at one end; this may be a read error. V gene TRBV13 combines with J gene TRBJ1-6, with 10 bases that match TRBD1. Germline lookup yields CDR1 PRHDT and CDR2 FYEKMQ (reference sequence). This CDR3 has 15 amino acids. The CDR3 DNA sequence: TGCGCCAGCAGCTGGGGGGACAGGGGCTCCTCACCCCTCCACTTT. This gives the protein CASSWGDRGSSPLHF.

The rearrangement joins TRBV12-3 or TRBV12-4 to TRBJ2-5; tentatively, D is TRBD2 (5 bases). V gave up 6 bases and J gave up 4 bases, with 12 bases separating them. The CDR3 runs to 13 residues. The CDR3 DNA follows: TGTGCCAGCAGAGCGGAATATGGAGAGACCCAGTACTTC. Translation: CASRAEYGETQYF.

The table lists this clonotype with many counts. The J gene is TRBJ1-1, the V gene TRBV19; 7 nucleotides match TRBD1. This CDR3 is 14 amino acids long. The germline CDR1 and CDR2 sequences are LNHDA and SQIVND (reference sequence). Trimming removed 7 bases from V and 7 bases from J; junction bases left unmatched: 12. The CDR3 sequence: CASKMTGQTGEAFF. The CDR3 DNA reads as TGTGCCAGTAAAATGACAGGGCAAACGGGTGAAGCTTTCTTT.

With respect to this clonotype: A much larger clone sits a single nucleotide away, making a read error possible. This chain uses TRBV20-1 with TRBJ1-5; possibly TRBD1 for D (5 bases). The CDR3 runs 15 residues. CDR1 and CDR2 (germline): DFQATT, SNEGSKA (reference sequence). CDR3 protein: CNARVGVGDSGPQHF. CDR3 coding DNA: TGCAATGCTAGAGTAGGTGTTGGGGACTCCGGGCCCCAGCATTTT.

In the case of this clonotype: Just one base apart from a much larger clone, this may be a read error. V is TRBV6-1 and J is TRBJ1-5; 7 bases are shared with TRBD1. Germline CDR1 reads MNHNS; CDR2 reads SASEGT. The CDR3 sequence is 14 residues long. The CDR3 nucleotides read TGTGCCAGCCTCTTACAGGGGCGGAATCAGCCCCGGCATTTT. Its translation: CASLLQGRNQPRHF.

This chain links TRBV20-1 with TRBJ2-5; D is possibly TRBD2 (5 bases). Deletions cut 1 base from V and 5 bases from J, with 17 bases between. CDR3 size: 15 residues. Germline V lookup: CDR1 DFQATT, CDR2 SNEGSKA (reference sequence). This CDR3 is CSARGLERAGETQYF. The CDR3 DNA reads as TGCAGTGCTAGAGGGCTCGAGAGGGCCGGGGAGACCCAGTACTTC.

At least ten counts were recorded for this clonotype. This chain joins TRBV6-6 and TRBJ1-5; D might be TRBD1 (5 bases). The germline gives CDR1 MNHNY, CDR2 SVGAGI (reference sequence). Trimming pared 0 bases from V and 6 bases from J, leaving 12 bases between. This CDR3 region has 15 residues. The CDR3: CASSYSEPGLQPQHF. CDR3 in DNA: TGTGCCAGCAGTTACTCCGAGCCAGGGCTTCAGCCCCAGCATTTT.

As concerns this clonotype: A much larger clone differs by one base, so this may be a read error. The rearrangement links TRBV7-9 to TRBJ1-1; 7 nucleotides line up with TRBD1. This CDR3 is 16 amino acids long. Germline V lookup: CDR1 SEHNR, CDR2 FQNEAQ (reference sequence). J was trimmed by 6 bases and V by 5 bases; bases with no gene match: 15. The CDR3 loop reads CASSPLAEGAQAEAFF. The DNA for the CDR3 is TGTGCCAGCAGCCCCCTCGCGGAGGGGGCGCAGGCTGAAGCTTTCTTT.

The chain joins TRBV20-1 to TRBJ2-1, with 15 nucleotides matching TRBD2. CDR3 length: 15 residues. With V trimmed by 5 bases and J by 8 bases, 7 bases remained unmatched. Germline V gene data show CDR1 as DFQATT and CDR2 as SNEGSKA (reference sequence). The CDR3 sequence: CSASSGTSGRYEQFF. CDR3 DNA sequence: TGCAGTGCTTCTTCCGGGACTAGCGGGAGGTATGAGCAGTTCTTC.